This entry lists 22 T cell receptor beta chains sequenced from one sample in a study of post-analysis software for immune sequencing data. Unique molecular identifiers were built into the TCR beta cDNA libraries. Using its own MiXCR run on the PCR reads, TCRdb lists one record per CDR3 protein. This table has approximately 630,000 distinct CDR3 sequences, 55% to 60% appearing once. The antigens these receptors bind are not known. General study points: TRBV segments more frequent in patients than in controls numbered a few and included TRBV5-6, TRBV5-1 and TRBV20-1.

Sequences were obtained from blood. These TCRs come from a girl aged 2 to 10 with multiple sclerosis.

The rearrangement joins TRBV6-5 to TRBJ2-1; 7 nucleotides line up with TRBD2. Germline CDR1 is MNHEY and CDR2 is SVGAGI. This CDR3 is built from 15 residues. V lost 6 bases to trimming and J lost 0 bases; unmatched junction nucleotides: 5. The CDR3 region is CASRPPGGSYNEQFF. CDR3 nucleotides: TGTGCCAGCAGACCCCCGGGGGGCTCCTACAATGAGCAGTTCTTC.

The V and J genes are TRBV7-9 and TRBJ1-1; possibly TRBD1 for D (6 bases). Germline lookup yields CDR1 SEHNR and CDR2 FQNEAQ (reference sequence). V lost 5 bases to trimming and J lost 0 bases, with 19 bases between them. CDR3 size: 17 residues. The CDR3 protein is CASSTRDKIQLNTEAFF. CDR3 bases: TGTGCCAGCAGCACCCGGGACAAGATACAATTGAACACTGAAGCTTTCTTT.

The chain carries TRBV5-1 and TRBJ2-1; maybe TRBD1 (6 bases). The V gene lost 0 bases and the J gene lost 7 bases, with 11 bases spanning the gap. Germline V gives CDR1 SGHRS, CDR2 YFSETQ. This CDR3 has 14 amino acids. The CDR3 sequence: CASSLGAGENEQFF. DNA for the CDR3: TGCGCCAGCAGCTTGGGGGCAGGGGAAAATGAGCAGTTCTTC.

This clonotype has only a few counts. The CDR3 DNA reads TGTGCCAGCAGTTATGGGGAGGGAGAGGGCAATGAGCAGTTCTTC. It encodes CASSYGEGEGNEQFF. This chain links TRBV6-6 with TRBJ2-1; 7 positions agree with TRBD2. Trimming at V came to 3 bases and at J to 6 bases, leaving 8 bases not matched to a gene. CDR1 MNHNY and CDR2 SVGAGI come from the germline V gene (reference sequence). This CDR3 contains 15 residues.

The rearrangement uses TRBV28 and TRBJ2-5; D gene unclear. The end of the DNA fits TRBJ2-7 better, so the J call may be wrong. Germline loops: CDR1 MDHEN, CDR2 SYDVKM. The CDR3 is 12 residues long. The chain's CDR3 is CASSPSASEQYF. In DNA, the CDR3 is TGTGCCAGCAGTCCGTCGGCCAGCGAGCAGTACTTC.

This sequence joins TRBV24-1 and TRBJ2-5; D remains ambiguous. Trimming removed 1 base at V and 2 bases at J, with 4 bases between. The germline V gene encodes CDR1 KGHDR and CDR2 SFDVKD. This CDR3 comprises 13 residues. CDR3 bases: TGTGCCACCAGTGATTTTGGACAAGAGACCCAGTACTTC. Translated, it gives CATSDFGQETQYF.

The chain recombines TRBV12-3 or TRBV12-4 with TRBJ1-2, with D unresolved. Trimming left V 3 bases short and J 8 bases short, with 13 bases between. This CDR3 is 13 amino acids long. In DNA, the CDR3 is TGTGCCAGCAGTTTTCTGGGAGAGGCAGGCTACACCTTC. Translating gives CASSFLGEAGYTF.

The chain joins TRBV7-9 to TRBJ2-7; D possibly uses TRBD1 or TRBD2 (5 bases each). The CDR3 covers 16 residues. V gave up 4 bases and J gave up 4 bases, with 20 bases separating them. Germline-derived CDR1 and CDR2 are SEHNR and FQNEAQ (reference sequence). Here the CDR3 reads CASSYKPGRGVYEQYF. The DNA for the CDR3 is TGTGCCAGCAGCTACAAACCGGGACGGGGAGTTTACGAGCAGTACTTC.

This clonotype was seen a handful of times. This chain links TRBV27 with TRBJ1-5; D is undetermined. The CDR3 contains 11 residues. Looked up from germline, CDR1 is MNHEY and CDR2 is SMNVEV (reference sequence). V was clipped by 8 bases and J by 2 bases, with 4 bases between them. CDR3 DNA: TGTGCCAGCGGCGGCAATCAGCCCCAGCATTTT. Amino acid sequence: CASGGNQPQHF.

The chain recombines TRBV12-3 or TRBV12-4 with TRBJ2-6; 7 bases fit TRBD2. This CDR3 is built from 19 residues. V lost 0 bases, J lost 1 base, and 9 bases stayed unmatched. The CDR3 coding sequence is TGTGCCAGCAGTTTAGCGCTGGGCGGGAGTGTATCTGGGGCCAACGTCCTGACTTTC. It codes for CASSLALGGSVSGANVLTF.

V gene TRBV4-2 combines with J gene TRBJ1-1; D call uncertain. Germline loops: CDR1 LGHNA, CDR2 YNFKEQ. The V gene lost 0 bases and the J gene lost 0 bases, with 11 bases spanning the gap. This CDR3 region has 16 residues. This CDR3 is CASSQDPWQMNTEAFF. In nucleotides, the CDR3 is TGTGCCAGCAGCCAAGATCCCTGGCAGATGAACACTGAAGCTTTCTTT.

J is TRBJ2-3 and V is TRBV11-2; D gene uncertain. The V gene lost 1 base and the J gene lost 3 bases, with 8 bases spanning the gap. CDR3 length equals 14 residues. Germline values: CDR1 SGHAT, CDR2 FQNNGV. CDR3 loop: CASSLVARTDTQYF. In DNA form, the CDR3 reads TGTGCCAGCAGCTTAGTAGCCAGAACAGATACGCAGTATTTT.

V is TRBV5-5 and J is TRBJ2-5; D perhaps matches TRBD2 (6 bases). Germline V CDR1 and CDR2: SGHKS, YYEKEE (reference sequence). The CDR3 contains 15 residues. Trimming removed 1 base from V and 5 bases from J, with 15 bases in between. The CDR3 coding sequence is TGTGCCAGCAGCTTGTCTAGCGAATGGATTGAGACCCAGTACTTC. Protein product: CASSLSSEWIETQYF. Complete variable domain (other parts from reference TRBV5-5 and TRBJ2-5): DAGVTQSPTHLIKTRGQQVTLRCSPISGHKSVSWYQQVLGQGPQFIFQYYEKEERGRGNFPDRFSARQFPNYSSELNVNALLLGDSALYLCASSLSSEWIETQYFGPGTRLLVL.

The V call is TRBV27, the J call TRBJ2-7; TRBD1 might be the D (6 bases). Trimming shortened V by 5 bases and J by 2 bases, and 16 bases separated the two germline ends. CDR1 MNHEY and CDR2 SMNVEV come from the germline V gene (reference sequence). The CDR3 length is 15 residues. The CDR3 DNA follows: TGTGCCAGCAGTGTAACAGGGAACTTTGCCTACGAGCAGTACTTC. This translates into CASSVTGNFAYEQYF.

This chain joins TRBV20-1 and TRBJ2-1; 7 bases map to TRBD1. V trimming: 0 bases; J trimming: 5 bases; junction bases outside the gene matches: 4. Germline values: CDR1 DFQATT, CDR2 SNEGSKA (reference sequence). The CDR3 is 14 residues long. Here the CDR3 reads CSARDSGQNNEQFF. CDR3 DNA: TGCAGTGCTAGAGATTCGGGACAGAACAATGAGCAGTTCTTC.

Comment on this clonotype: A junction boundary mismatches the germline segment, possibly from a read error. The rearrangement links TRBV11-2 to TRBJ2-1; 9 nucleotides match TRBD2. In germline, CDR1 is SGHAT, CDR2 FQNNGV. There are 14 residues in the CDR3. CDR3 residues: CASSLEGLANEQFF. The CDR3 bases are TGTGCCAGCAGCCTAGAGGGACTAGCCAATGAGCAGTTCTTC.

This clonotype was seen a few times. The rearrangement joins TRBV5-5 to TRBJ2-5, with 9 bases fitting TRBD1. Gene TRBJ2-7 matches the end of the DNA better, so the J call may be wrong. CDR1 and CDR2 (germline): SGHKS, YYEKEE (reference sequence). The CDR3 has 15 residues. The CDR3 spells CASSPNRGLFDEQYF. Written as DNA, the CDR3 is TGTGCCAGCAGCCCTAACAGGGGGCTGTTCGACGAGCAGTACTTC.

J is TRBJ2-3 and V is TRBV20-1; 8 positions agree with TRBD1. This CDR3 region has 15 residues. Germline V lookup: CDR1 DFQATT, CDR2 SNEGSKA (reference sequence). The trim removed 1 base at V and 5 bases at J, leaving 8 bases unmatched. The CDR3 sequence: CSARGQGAMVDTQYF. DNA of the CDR3: TGCAGTGCTAGAGGTCAGGGGGCAATGGTAGATACGCAGTATTTT.

The V gene is TRBV10-2, the J gene TRBJ2-2; D unclear. The V and J ends lost 8 bases and 3 bases respectively, with 19 bases between them. Per the germline V gene, CDR1 is WSHSY and CDR2 is SAAADI. CDR3 length equals 16 residues. The CDR3 DNA reads as TGCGCCAGCGTAAAAACTGGCGGCGGTTACACCGGGGAGCTGTTTTTT. Translating it yields CASVKTGGGYTGELFF.

The sample holds a few counts of this clonotype. V usage is TRBV5-1 and J usage is TRBJ1-5, with D possibly TRBD1 on 6 matching bases. The V end was cut by 0 bases, the J end by 4 bases, with 11 bases between. Per the germline V gene, CDR1 is SGHRS and CDR2 is YFSETQ. This CDR3 is built from 15 residues. CDR3 protein: CASSLGIGQNQPQHF. In DNA, the CDR3 is TGCGCCAGCAGCTTGGGTATTGGACAGAATCAGCCCCAGCATTTT.

Only one count was recorded for this clonotype. The chain is built from TRBV12-3 or TRBV12-4 and TRBJ1-6; 11 nucleotides match TRBD1. With 4 bases clipped from V and 3 bases from J, the junction kept 5 bases outside the gene matches. This CDR3 spans 17 amino acids. For the CDR3, the DNA is TGTGCCAGCAGTTCAACGGGACAGGGGGTCTATAATTCACCCCTCCACTTT. It translates to CASSSTGQGVYNSPLHF.

This rearrangement joins TRBV7-2 to TRBJ2-5, with 9 bases fitting TRBD1. CDR1 is SGHTA and CDR2 is FQGNSA in the germline V gene. Trimming took 4 bases from V and 4 from J; bases not matched to a gene: 16. The CDR3 is 18 residues long. CDR3 loop: CASSSGLGQGGNGETQYF. The DNA of the CDR3 is TGTGCCAGCAGCTCAGGGCTGGGACAGGGAGGGAACGGAGAGACCCAGTACTTC.